The rows below give T cell receptor beta chains drawn from one sample of a study of beta chain features in type 1 diabetes. Generated by immunoSEQ multiplex PCR, the TCRdb table keeps only in-frame clones and is missing some. The data hold 500,000 to 850,000 clones, with over 13% observed a single time. The sample taken for sequencing was naive CD4+ T cells from blood. These receptors were collected from a man between 18 and 35 years old with type 1 diabetes. Both conserved end residues are part of each CDR3.

J gene: TRBJ2-7
V gene: TRBV5-4
CDR3 protein: CASSPGQGRVSVSEQYF

J gene: TRBJ2-7
V gene: TRBV18
CDR3 protein: CASSPTLLKTYEQYF

J gene: TRBJ1-2
V gene: TRBV12-5
CDR3 protein: CASGSHGNYGYTF

J gene: TRBJ2-7
V gene: TRBV29-1
CDR3 protein: CSVAFGRSSYEQYF

J gene: TRBJ1-1
V gene: TRBV13
CDR3 protein: CASSLEGRGEAFF

J gene: TRBJ1-6
V gene: TRBV10-3
CDR3 protein: CAITARNNSPLHF

J gene: TRBJ2-7
V gene: TRBV4-2
CDR3 protein: CASSPRTGAQYEQYF

J gene: TRBJ2-7
V gene: TRBV29-1
CDR3 protein: CSARNVPGNPYEQYF

J gene: TRBJ2-1
V gene: TRBV27
CDR3 protein: CASSNPLGEQFF

J gene: TRBJ2-7
V gene: TRBV14
CDR3 protein: CASSQRRGGEQYF

J gene: TRBJ2-7
V gene: TRBV27
CDR3 protein: CASSLSGGLVEQYF

J gene: TRBJ2-1
V gene: TRBV11-2
CDR3 protein: CASQRRETYNEQFF

J gene: TRBJ2-1
V gene: TRBV20-1
CDR3 protein: CSTQYYNEQFF

J gene: TRBJ1-4
V gene: TRBV7-2
CDR3 protein: CASSLDGRPRTNEKLFF

J gene: TRBJ2-4
V gene: TRBV5-4
CDR3 protein: CASSGDRAKNIQYF

J gene: TRBJ1-6
V gene: TRBV6-5
CDR3 protein: CASSYDRYSPLHF

J gene: TRBJ1-4
V gene: TRBV2
CDR3 protein: CATSDTDVGEKLFF

J gene: TRBJ2-7
V gene: TRBV7-9
CDR3 protein: CASSLAALAAFSYEQYF

J gene: TRBJ2-2
V gene: TRBV5-4
CDR3 protein: CASSNEATGELFF

J gene: TRBJ2-7
V gene: TRBV7-9
CDR3 protein: CASSSLTAYEQYF

J gene: TRBJ2-1
V gene: TRBV5-1
CDR3 protein: CASSSRTSQGEQFF

J gene: TRBJ1-1
V gene: TRBV6-6
CDR3 protein: CASSYSSGTGTEAFF

J gene: TRBJ2-6
V gene: TRBV15
CDR3 protein: CATSRGDTPPGANVLTF

J gene: TRBJ2-1
V gene: TRBV5-4
CDR3 protein: CASSLRGDEQFF

J gene: TRBJ2-1
V gene: TRBV28
CDR3 protein: CASRIGTSGGTQFF

J gene: TRBJ2-6
V gene: TRBV18
CDR3 protein: CASSPGRGPGANVLTF

J gene: TRBJ2-2
V gene: TRBV6-6
CDR3 protein: CASPTGSNTGELFF

J gene: TRBJ1-1
V gene: TRBV6-6
CDR3 protein: CASSPRMNTEAFF

J gene: TRBJ2-7
V gene: TRBV19
CDR3 protein: CASSIPGPYEQYF

J gene: TRBJ2-1
V gene: TRBV29-1
CDR3 protein: CSVEEGGPLDEQFF

J gene: TRBJ1-2
V gene: TRBV6-5
CDR3 protein: CASGGEWNYGYTF

J gene: TRBJ2-7
V gene: TRBV9
CDR3 protein: CASSGGLAGDEQYF

J gene: TRBJ2-3
V gene: TRBV5-1
CDR3 protein: CASSLDGGTSTDTQYF

J gene: TRBJ2-7
V gene: TRBV4-2
CDR3 protein: CASSPDRLTYEQYF

J gene: TRBJ2-7
V gene: TRBV28
CDR3 protein: CASQGTRGGYEQYF

J gene: TRBJ1-3
V gene: TRBV10-3
CDR3 protein: CAIFDSDSGNTIYF

J gene: TRBJ1-2
V gene: TRBV10-3
CDR3 protein: CAITARTGDGYTF

J gene: TRBJ1-1
V gene: TRBV27
CDR3 protein: CASTARQGASAFF

J gene: TRBJ2-1
V gene: TRBV30
CDR3 protein: CAWSVQDLDEQFF

J gene: TRBJ2-7
V gene: TRBV5-1
CDR3 protein: CASSESPSGTSGDYEQYF

J gene: TRBJ1-1
V gene: TRBV7-2
CDR3 protein: CASSSRGNLNTEAFF

J gene: TRBJ2-2
V gene: TRBV9
CDR3 protein: CASSVSTGRGELFF

J gene: TRBJ2-2
V gene: TRBV27
CDR3 protein: CASSLVGANTGELFF

J gene: TRBJ2-1
V gene: TRBV7-9
CDR3 protein: CASSLADQRWIF

J gene: TRBJ2-3
V gene: TRBV9
CDR3 protein: CASSFLGGPTDTQYF

J gene: TRBJ2-7
V gene: TRBV7-9
CDR3 protein: CASSSRGDGTIYEQYF

J gene: TRBJ2-5
V gene: TRBV27
CDR3 protein: CASSVRTGIETQYF

J gene: TRBJ1-2
V gene: TRBV28
CDR3 protein: CASSLIASGGFGYTF

J gene: TRBJ2-3
V gene: TRBV11-1
CDR3 protein: CASGTTGTRSDTQYF

J gene: TRBJ1-5
V gene: TRBV6-5
CDR3 protein: CATGARGNQPQHF

J gene: TRBJ2-3
V gene: TRBV6-6
CDR3 protein: CASSYPQGYTDTQYF

J gene: TRBJ2-5
V gene: TRBV5-4
CDR3 protein: CASSLEVQGTFQETQYF

J gene: TRBJ2-1
V gene: TRBV25-1
CDR3 protein: CASSDQGKNPFSEQFF

J gene: TRBJ2-5
V gene: TRBV4-2
CDR3 protein: CASSRTEETQYF

J gene: TRBJ2-1
V gene: TRBV7-2
CDR3 protein: CASSSSNPNNEQFF